Sequencing of this T cell receptor (beta chain) was carried out in a study of T cell repertoires in cytomegalovirus infection (dated by TCRdb to between 2019 and 2020). Regarding the study in general: Because public TCR beta signatures pointed to carriage of CMV infection together with the matching HLA type, the HLA type of each donor mattered for the analysis. Summary of the overall study and its limitations: Carriers of CMV infection plus the relevant HLA type were discriminated by the cumulative frequency of public TCR beta family members in the study cohort and in an independent roughly 400-donor cohort. The ex vivo response was dominated by HLA-C-restricted CMV-specific TCR beta clonotypes, and the single most frequent clonotype in two of eight donors was supplied by these HLA-C-restricted clonotypes.

Sequences LNHDA (CDR1) and SQIVND (CDR2) are obtained from the germline V gene (reference sequence). The CDR3, cysteine through phenylalanine, is 14 amino acids long. Of all the DNA, just the CDR3 is kept, 42 bases in frame from base 1. V loses 8 bases, J loses 2 bases, and the germline ends lie 13 bases apart. This clonotype was detected only a few times. Its cognate antigen has yet to be identified. No base qualities exist here, and no much larger clone lies one base off it. The instrument given in TCRdb is Illumina HiSeq 1500. TCRdb took the public reads, trimmed them with fastp at Q25, ran MiXCR for clone calling and kept in-frame beta chains. Rows merge per CDR3 protein into single entries with the most common DNA and genes. The table for this sample lists 300,000 to 400,000 distinct CDR3 sequences; approximately 18% of them were counted only once. Clones ranked in the top ten supply 7.5% to 9% of the sample.

Sequenced material: PBMCs. This sequence originates from a human donor in good health (CMV status not recorded). Some clones in this sample may be carry-over from other donors' samples. Recombination joined TRBV19 with TRBJ1-5, with an unclear D gene assignment. This receptor carries the CDR3 CASRTVSGNQPQHF. The DNA sequence reads TGTGCCAGTCGAACAGTTTCTGGCAATCAGCCCCAGCATTTT.